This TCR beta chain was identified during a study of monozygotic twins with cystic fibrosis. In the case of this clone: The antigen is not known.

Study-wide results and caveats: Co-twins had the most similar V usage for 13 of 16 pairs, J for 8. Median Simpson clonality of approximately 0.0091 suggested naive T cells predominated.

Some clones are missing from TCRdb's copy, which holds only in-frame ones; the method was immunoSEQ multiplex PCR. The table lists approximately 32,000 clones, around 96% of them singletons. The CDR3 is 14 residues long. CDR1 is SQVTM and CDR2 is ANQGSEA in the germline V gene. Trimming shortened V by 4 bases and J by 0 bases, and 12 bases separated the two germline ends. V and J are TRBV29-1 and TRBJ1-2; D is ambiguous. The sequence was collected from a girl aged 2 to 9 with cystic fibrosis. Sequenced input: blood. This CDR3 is CSVVDAQANYGYTF. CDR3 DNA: TGCAGCGTTGTAGACGCACAAGCTAACTATGGCTACACCTTC.